This entry describes one T cell receptor (beta chain). One entry per CDR3 protein results from TCRdb running MiXCR on the 5' RACE reads. The sample shows tens of thousands of distinct CDR3 sequences, 9.5% to 15% of them seen only once. CDR1 SQVTM and CDR2 ANQGSEA come from the germline V gene. Trimming took off 5 bases at V and 3 bases at J, with 8 bases between the two ends. The CDR3 is 12 amino acids. This entry comes from a study of early T cells in non-severe SARS-CoV-2 infection. This sequence joins TRBV29-1 and TRBJ2-1; D is unclear. The sample comprised whole blood. The sequence derives from an adult who was a healthcare worker with PCR-confirmed SARS-CoV-2 infection or an uninfected control (not recorded which). CDR3 DNA sequence: TGCAGCGTTTCGGAAGACTACAATGAGCAGTTCTTC. As protein: CSVSEDYNEQFF.